The 12 T cell receptor beta chains in this list originate from one sample, sequenced in a study of blood T cells in healthy people across ages. Alongside a J-beta primer mix, a sample-barcoded 5' primer served in a second PCR lasting roughly 7 to 11 cycles. TCRdb re-called the 5' RACE reads with MiXCR, one entry per CDR3 protein. The table records roughly 1,300,000 distinct CDR3 sequences, roughly 60% of them present only once. What was sequenced was blood. These receptors were taken from a man aged 18 to 29 in good health.

The rearrangement uses TRBV21-1 and TRBJ2-3; TRBD2 is the table's D call, not checked against the DNA. TRBV21-1 is an annotated pseudogene. The CDR3 covers 13 residues. CDR3 residues: CASSRRGLPTQYF. CDR3 sequence (DNA): TGTGCCAGCAGCAGACGGGGCCTTCCTACGCAGTATTTT.

A few counts support this clonotype. The V gene is TRBV12-3 or TRBV12-4, the J gene TRBJ2-5; 7 bases are a match to TRBD2. This CDR3 is built from 15 residues. Unmatched junction bases numbered 10, after V lost 5 bases and J lost 4 bases. The CDR3 reads CASSPGLVPAETQYF. The CDR3 DNA follows: TGTGCCAGCAGTCCTGGACTAGTCCCAGCAGAGACCCAGTACTTC.

The J gene is TRBJ2-7, the V gene TRBV5-1; 7 bases align to TRBD1. Germline V gene sequence: CDR1 SGHRS, CDR2 YFSETQ. The V segment lost 0 bases and the J segment 2 bases; nucleotides outside the gene matches: 8. The CDR3 has 16 amino acids. Here the CDR3 reads CASSLGGRTGTYEQYF. The CDR3 DNA sequence: TGCGCCAGCAGCTTGGGGGGTAGGACAGGAACCTACGAGCAGTACTTC.

The J gene is TRBJ2-1, the V gene TRBV7-2, with a tentative D call TRBD2 (6 bases). The V gene's germline CDR1 is SGHTA and CDR2 FQGNSA. The CDR3 loop spans 17 amino acids. V was trimmed by 2 bases and J by 10 bases, leaving 24 bases between them. In DNA, the CDR3 is TGTGCCAGCAGCTTACGTCCCGCGGGATACCGGACCCACGAGCAGTTCTTC. It is translated as CASSLRPAGYRTHEQFF.

The rearrangement uses TRBV30 and TRBJ2-7; maybe TRBD2 (6 bases). Per the germline V gene, CDR1 is GTSNPN and CDR2 is SVGIG (reference sequence). The CDR3 is made up of 14 amino acids. Trimming removed 5 bases from V and 0 bases from J, with 14 bases in between. The chain's CDR3 is CAWDPGTYSYEQYF. As DNA, the CDR3 is TGTGCCTGGGATCCCGGGACTTACTCCTACGAGCAGTACTTC.

The CDR3 DNA is TGTGCCAGCAGTTCGTCGACAGGGAACACTGAAGCTTTCTTT. Translating gives CASSSSTGNTEAFF. This chain links TRBV12-3 or TRBV12-4 with TRBJ1-1; tentative D call: TRBD1 (6 bases). This CDR3 has 14 residues. Deletions cut 4 bases from V and 1 base from J, with 10 bases between.

J is TRBJ2-2 and V is TRBV4-1, with 10 bases aligning to TRBD2. J was trimmed by 6 bases and V by 3 bases; bases with no gene match: 4. Germline CDR1 is MGHRA and CDR2 is YSYEKL. This CDR3 spans 15 amino acids. CDR3 region: CASSQRLAGAGELFF. DNA of the CDR3: TGCGCCAGCAGCCAGCGTCTAGCGGGAGCCGGGGAGCTGTTTTTT.

The rearrangement uses TRBV29-1 and TRBJ2-3; D is unclear. Per germline, CDR1 SQVTM and CDR2 ANQGSEA. The length of the CDR3 is 14 residues. Trimming removed 1 base at V and 0 bases at J, with 8 bases between. CDR3: CSVEGSASTDTQYF. Written as DNA, the CDR3 is TGCAGCGTTGAAGGCAGTGCCAGCACAGATACGCAGTATTTT.

V is TRBV29-1 and J is TRBJ2-7, with 8 bases fitting TRBD1. The CDR3 loop spans 15 amino acids. J was trimmed by 7 bases and V by 4 bases; bases with no gene match: 15. Looked up from germline, CDR1 is SQVTM and CDR2 is ANQGSEA. The CDR3 nucleotides are TGCAGCGTTGTTGAAGACAGGGGAACCCCCTTAGAGCAGTACTTC. The encoded protein is CSVVEDRGTPLEQYF.

This chain joins TRBV29-1 and TRBJ2-1, with D unclear. The CDR3 length is 14 residues. V lost 1 base and J lost 2, with 9 bases in between. Looked up from germline, CDR1 is SQVTM and CDR2 is ANQGSEA. For the CDR3, the DNA is TGCAGCGTTGAAGGCCCAGCGACCTACAATGAGCAGTTCTTC. It specifies CSVEGPATYNEQFF.

The chain carries TRBV5-1 and TRBJ2-7; TRBD2 agrees at 12 bases. The CDR3 is 16 amino acids. V lost 0 bases to trimming and J lost 5 bases; unmatched junction nucleotides: 6. The V gene's germline CDR1 is SGHRS and CDR2 YFSETQ. The CDR3: CASSLELAGGLHEQYF. In DNA, the CDR3 is TGCGCCAGCAGCTTGGAGCTAGCGGGAGGGCTGCACGAGCAGTACTTC.

The chain employs TRBV29-1 and TRBJ2-3; 10 positions agree with TRBD2. CDR3 length equals 19 residues. Germline-derived CDR1 and CDR2 are SQVTM and ANQGSEA. V trimming: 1 base; J trimming: 5 bases; junction bases outside the gene matches: 18. CDR3 protein: CSVEGPPNSGRAPGDTQYF. The CDR3 DNA is TGCAGCGTTGAAGGGCCACCAAACAGCGGGAGGGCCCCCGGAGATACGCAGTATTTT.